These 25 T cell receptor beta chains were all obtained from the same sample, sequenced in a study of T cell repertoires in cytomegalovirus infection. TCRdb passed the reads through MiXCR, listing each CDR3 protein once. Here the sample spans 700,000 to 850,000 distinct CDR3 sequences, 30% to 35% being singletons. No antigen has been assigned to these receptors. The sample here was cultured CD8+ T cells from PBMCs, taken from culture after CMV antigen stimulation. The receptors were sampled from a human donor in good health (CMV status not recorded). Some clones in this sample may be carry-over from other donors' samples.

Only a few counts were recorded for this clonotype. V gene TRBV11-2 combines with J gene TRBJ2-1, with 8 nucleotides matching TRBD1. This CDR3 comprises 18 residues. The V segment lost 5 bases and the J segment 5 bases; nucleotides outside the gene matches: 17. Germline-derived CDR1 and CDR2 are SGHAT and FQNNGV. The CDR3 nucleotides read TGTGCCAGCAGCCCTGGCCCGCAGGGGGCGAATCCAAACAATGAGCAGTTCTTC. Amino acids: CASSPGPQGANPNNEQFF.

The CDR3 DNA reads TGTGCCAGCAGATTTGGGACAGGGAGCACCTACAATGAGCAGTTCTTC. Translation: CASRFGTGSTYNEQFF. This chain joins TRBV27 and TRBJ2-1; 9 nucleotides agree with TRBD1. The CDR3 runs 16 residues. V trimming: 6 bases; J trimming: 2 bases; junction bases outside the gene matches: 8. Germline-derived CDR1 and CDR2 are MNHEY and SMNVEV (reference sequence).

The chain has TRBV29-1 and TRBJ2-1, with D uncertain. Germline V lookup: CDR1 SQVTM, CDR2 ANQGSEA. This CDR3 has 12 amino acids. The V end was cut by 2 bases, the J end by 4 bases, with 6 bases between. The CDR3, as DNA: TGCAGCGTTGAATACAGATACAATGAGCAGTTCTTC. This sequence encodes CSVEYRYNEQFF.

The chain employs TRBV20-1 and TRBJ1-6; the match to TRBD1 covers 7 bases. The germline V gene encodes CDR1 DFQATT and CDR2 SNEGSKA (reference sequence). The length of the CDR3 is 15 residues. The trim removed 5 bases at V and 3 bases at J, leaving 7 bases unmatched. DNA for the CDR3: TGCAGTGCTCCGAACCGGGACAGCTATAATTCACCCCTCCACTTT. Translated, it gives CSAPNRDSYNSPLHF.

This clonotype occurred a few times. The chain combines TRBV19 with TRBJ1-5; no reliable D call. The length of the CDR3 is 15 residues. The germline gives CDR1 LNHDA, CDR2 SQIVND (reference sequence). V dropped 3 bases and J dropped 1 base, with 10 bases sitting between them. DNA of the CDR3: TGTGCCAGTAGTATTATGACCCTAAGCAATCAGCCCCAGCATTTT. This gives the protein CASSIMTLSNQPQHF. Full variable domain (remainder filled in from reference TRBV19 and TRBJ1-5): DGGITQSPKYLFRKEGQNVTLSCEQNLNHDAMYWYRQDPGQGLRLIYYSQIVNDFQKGDIAEGYSVSREKKESFPLTVTSAQKNPTAFYLCASSIMTLSNQPQHFGDGTRLSIL.

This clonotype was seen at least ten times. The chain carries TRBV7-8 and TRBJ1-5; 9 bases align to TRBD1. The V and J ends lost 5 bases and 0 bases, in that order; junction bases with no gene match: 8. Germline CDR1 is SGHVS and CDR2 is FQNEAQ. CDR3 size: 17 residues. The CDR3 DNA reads TGTGCCAGCAGCAGTTGGGACAGGGAGTATAGCAATCAGCCCCAGCATTTT. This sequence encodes CASSSWDREYSNQPQHF.

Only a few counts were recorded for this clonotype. The CDR3: CASSLDGRASANYGYTF. CDR3 in DNA: TGTGCCAGCAGCTTAGATGGCAGGGCATCGGCTAACTATGGCTACACCTTC. The chain couples TRBV7-6 to TRBJ1-2; the D gene is possibly TRBD1 (5 bases). Looked up from germline, CDR1 is SGHVS and CDR2 is FNYEAQ. The CDR3 is 17 amino acids. V lost 1 base and J lost 0, with 15 bases in between.

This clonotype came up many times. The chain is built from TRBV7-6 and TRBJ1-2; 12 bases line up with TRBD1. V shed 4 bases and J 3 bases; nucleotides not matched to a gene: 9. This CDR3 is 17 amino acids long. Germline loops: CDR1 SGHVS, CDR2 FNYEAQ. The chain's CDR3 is CASSSTRDRGRDYGYTF. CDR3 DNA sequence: TGTGCCAGCAGCTCAACTCGGGACAGGGGGCGAGACTATGGCTACACCTTC.

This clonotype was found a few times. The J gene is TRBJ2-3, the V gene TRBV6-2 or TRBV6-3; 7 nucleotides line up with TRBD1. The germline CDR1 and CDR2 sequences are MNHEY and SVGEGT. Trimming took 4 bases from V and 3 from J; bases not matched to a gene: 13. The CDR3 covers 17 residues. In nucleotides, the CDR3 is TGTGCCAGCAGTTCGTCTCAGCCGGGACAGTCAACAGATACGCAGTATTTT. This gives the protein CASSSSQPGQSTDTQYF.

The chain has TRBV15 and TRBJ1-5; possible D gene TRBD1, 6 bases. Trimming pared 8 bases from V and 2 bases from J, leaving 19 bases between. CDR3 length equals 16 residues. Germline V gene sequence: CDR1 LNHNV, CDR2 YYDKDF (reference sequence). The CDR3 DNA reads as TGTGCCACCGCATTGTGGAAGGGGGGCGGCAATCAGCCCCAGCATTTT. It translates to CATALWKGGGNQPQHF.

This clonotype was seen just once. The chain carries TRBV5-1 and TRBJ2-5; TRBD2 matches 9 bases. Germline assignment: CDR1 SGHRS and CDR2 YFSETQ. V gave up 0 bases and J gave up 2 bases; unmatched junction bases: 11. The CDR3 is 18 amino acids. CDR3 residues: CASSLDPSAGGLQETQYF. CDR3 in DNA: TGCGCCAGCAGCTTGGATCCGTCAGCGGGGGGTCTTCAAGAGACCCAGTACTTC. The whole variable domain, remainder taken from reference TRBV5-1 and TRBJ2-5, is KAGVTQTPRYLIKTRGQQVTLSCSPISGHRSVSWYQQTPGQGLQFLFEYFSETQRNKGNFPGRFSGRQFSNSRSEMNVSTLELGDSALYLCASSLDPSAGGLQETQYFGPGTRLLVL.

The CDR3 DNA reads TGTGCCAGCAGCTCCCCCATAGCGGGGGGGCAGACAGATACGCAGTATTTT. Protein: CASSSPIAGGQTDTQYF. This chain joins TRBV7-9 and TRBJ2-3, with 11 nucleotides matching TRBD2. This CDR3 has 17 amino acids. The germline V gene encodes CDR1 SEHNR and CDR2 FQNEAQ (reference sequence). The V gene end was trimmed by 4 bases and the J gene end by 3 bases; junction bases not matched to a gene: 9.

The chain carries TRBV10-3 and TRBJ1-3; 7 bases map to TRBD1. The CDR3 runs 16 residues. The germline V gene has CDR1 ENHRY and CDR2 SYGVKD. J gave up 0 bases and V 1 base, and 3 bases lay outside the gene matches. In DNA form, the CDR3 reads TGTGCCATCAGTGAGTGGCAGGGGGACTCTGGAAACACCATATATTTT. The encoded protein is CAISEWQGDSGNTIYF.

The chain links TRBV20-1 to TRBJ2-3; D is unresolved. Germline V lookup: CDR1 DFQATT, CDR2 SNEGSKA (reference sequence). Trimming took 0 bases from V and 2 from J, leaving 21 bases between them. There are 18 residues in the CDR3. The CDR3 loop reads CSARDLEKNTNPTDTQYF. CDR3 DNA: TGCAGTGCTAGAGATCTGGAAAAAAACACGAACCCCACAGATACGCAGTATTTT.

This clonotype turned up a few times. CDR3 residues: CASSARGKTEAFF. The CDR3 nucleotides are TGTGCCAGCAGTGCCAGGGGGAAGACTGAAGCTTTCTTT. The rearrangement joins TRBV25-1 to TRBJ1-1, with 7 bases identical to TRBD1. The germline CDR1 and CDR2 sequences are MGHDK and SYGVNS. This CDR3 is built from 13 residues. The J segment lost 5 bases and the V segment lost 4 bases, leaving 4 bases of the junction unmatched. The variable domain in full, with the rest retrieved from reference TRBV25-1 and TRBJ1-1, is EADIYQTPRYLVIGTGKKITLECSQTMGHDKMYWYQQDPGMELHLIHYSYGVNSTEKGDLSSESTVSRIRTEHFPLTLESARPSHTSQYLCASSARGKTEAFFGQGTRLTVV.

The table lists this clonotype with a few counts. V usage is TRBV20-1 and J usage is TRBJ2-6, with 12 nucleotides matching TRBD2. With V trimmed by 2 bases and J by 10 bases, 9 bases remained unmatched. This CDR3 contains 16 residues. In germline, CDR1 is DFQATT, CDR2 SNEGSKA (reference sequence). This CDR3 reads CSARSGLAGPRNVLTF. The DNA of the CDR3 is TGCAGTGCTAGATCTGGACTAGCGGGACCTAGGAACGTCCTGACTTTC.

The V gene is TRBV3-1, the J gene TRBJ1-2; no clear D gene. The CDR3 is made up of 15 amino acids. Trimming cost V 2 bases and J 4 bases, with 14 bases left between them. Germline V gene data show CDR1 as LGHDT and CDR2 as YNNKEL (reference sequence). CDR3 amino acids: CASSQPRLSGYGYTF. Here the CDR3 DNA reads TGTGCCAGCAGCCAACCCCGGTTGTCTGGCTATGGCTACACCTTC.

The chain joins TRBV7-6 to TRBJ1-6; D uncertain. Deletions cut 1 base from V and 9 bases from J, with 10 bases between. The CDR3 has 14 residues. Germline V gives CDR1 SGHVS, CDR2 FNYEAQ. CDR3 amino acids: CASSLEFLSSPLHF. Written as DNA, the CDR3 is TGTGCCAGCAGCTTAGAGTTCTTGTCTTCACCCCTCCACTTT.

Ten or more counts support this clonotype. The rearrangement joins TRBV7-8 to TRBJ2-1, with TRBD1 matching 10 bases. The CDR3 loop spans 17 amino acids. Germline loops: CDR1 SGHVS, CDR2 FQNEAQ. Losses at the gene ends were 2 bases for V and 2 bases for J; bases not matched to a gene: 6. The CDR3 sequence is CASSLSPGTGAYNEQFF. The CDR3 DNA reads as TGTGCCAGCAGCTTATCCCCGGGGACAGGGGCCTACAATGAGCAGTTCTTC.

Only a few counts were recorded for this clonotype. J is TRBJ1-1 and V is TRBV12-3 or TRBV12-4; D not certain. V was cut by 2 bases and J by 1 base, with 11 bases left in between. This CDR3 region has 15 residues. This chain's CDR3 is CASSLLTYGNTEAFF. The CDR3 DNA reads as TGTGCCAGCAGTTTATTGACCTATGGGAACACTGAAGCTTTCTTT.

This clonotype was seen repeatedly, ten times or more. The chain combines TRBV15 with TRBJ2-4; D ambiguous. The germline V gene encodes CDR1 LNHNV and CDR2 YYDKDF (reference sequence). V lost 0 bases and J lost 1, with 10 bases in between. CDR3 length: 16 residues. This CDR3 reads CATSRERDSAKNIQYF. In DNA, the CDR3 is TGTGCCACCAGCAGAGAAAGGGATTCGGCCAAAAACATTCAGTACTTC. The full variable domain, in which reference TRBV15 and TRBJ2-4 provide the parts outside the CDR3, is DAMVIQNPRYQVTQFGKPVTLSCSQTLNHNVMYWYQQKSSQAPKLLFHYYDKDFNNEADTPDNFQSRRPNTSFCFLDIRSPGLGDTAMYLCATSRERDSAKNIQYFGAGTRLSVL.

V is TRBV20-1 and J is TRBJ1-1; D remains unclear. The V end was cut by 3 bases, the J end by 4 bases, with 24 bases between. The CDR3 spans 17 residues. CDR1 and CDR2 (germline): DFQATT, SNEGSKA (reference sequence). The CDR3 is CSASASGSPVEGTEAFF. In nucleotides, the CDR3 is TGCAGTGCTAGTGCCTCCGGCAGCCCGGTCGAGGGCACTGAAGCTTTCTTT.

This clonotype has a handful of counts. The CDR3 region is CASRGPGGIYGYTF. CDR3 nucleotides: TGTGCCAGCAGGGGGCCAGGGGGCATCTATGGCTACACCTTC. V usage is TRBV7-9 and J usage is TRBJ1-2; 8 bases agree with TRBD1. Germline V gene sequence: CDR1 SEHNR, CDR2 FQNEAQ (reference sequence). Trimming cost V 6 bases and J 4 bases; bases outside gene matches: 7. The CDR3 runs to 14 residues.

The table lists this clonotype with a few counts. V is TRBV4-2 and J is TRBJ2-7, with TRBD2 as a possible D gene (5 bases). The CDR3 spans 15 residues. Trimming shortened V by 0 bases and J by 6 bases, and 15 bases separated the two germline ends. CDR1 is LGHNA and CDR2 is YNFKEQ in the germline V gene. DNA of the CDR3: TGTGCCAGCAGCCAAGACGTAGCGAGCAGCGGCGAGCAGTACTTC. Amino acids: CASSQDVASSGEQYF.

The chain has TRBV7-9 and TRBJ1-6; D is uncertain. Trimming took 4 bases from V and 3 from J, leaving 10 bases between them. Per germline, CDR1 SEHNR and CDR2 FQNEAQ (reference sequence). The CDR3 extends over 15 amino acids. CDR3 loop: CASSWEDGYNSPLHF. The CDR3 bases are TGTGCCAGCAGCTGGGAGGACGGCTATAATTCACCCCTCCACTTT.